These 31 T cell receptor beta chains originate from one sample sequenced in a study of identical twins. TCRdb itself ran the 5' RACE reads through MiXCR, one entry per CDR3 protein. The top ten clones hold about 0.27% of a sample with around 1.7 million distinct CDR3 sequences, about 31% of them seen once. Sequences were obtained from cord blood. Every receptor here comes from a newborn girl in good health.

The chain couples TRBV20-1 to TRBJ2-1, with D hard to call. The V gene's germline CDR1 is DFQATT and CDR2 SNEGSKA (reference sequence). The CDR3 contains 12 residues. V was shortened by 0 bases and J by 6 bases, with 6 bases between the two germline ends. This chain's CDR3 is CSARDLSNEQFF. CDR3 DNA: TGCAGTGCTAGAGATTTAAGCAATGAGCAGTTCTTC.

This clonotype was seen more than once but under ten times. The chain links TRBV30 to TRBJ1-1; the match to TRBD1 covers 7 bases. Germline V gives CDR1 GTSNPN, CDR2 SVGIG (reference sequence). V shed 2 bases, J shed 4 bases, and the junction held 4 bases outside the gene matches. The CDR3 has 13 residues. Here the CDR3 DNA reads TGTGCCTGGAGTCCTCAGGGGGGCACTGAAGCTTTCTTT. The encoded protein is CAWSPQGGTEAFF.

The chain is built from TRBV7-2 and TRBJ2-7, with 9 bases identical to TRBD2. Trimming at V came to 1 base and at J to 2 bases, leaving 6 bases not matched to a gene. Germline assignment: CDR1 SGHTA and CDR2 FQGNSA. This CDR3 is built from 16 residues. The CDR3 sequence is CASSLGLAGTTYEQYF. The CDR3 coding sequence is TGTGCCAGCAGCTTAGGGCTAGCGGGGACCACCTACGAGCAGTACTTC.

This clonotype was detected a few times. The V call is TRBV6-1, the J call TRBJ2-3; TRBD2 might be the D (7 bases). CDR1 is MNHNS, CDR2 SASEGT, per germline. Between the trimmed V and J ends, which lost 6 bases and 4 bases, there was a span of 14 bases. The CDR3 totals 14 residues. CDR3 residues: CASRVRGAPDTQYF. The CDR3 region has the DNA TGTGCCAGCAGGGTACGGGGGGCCCCAGATACGCAGTATTTT.

This clonotype was counted only a few times. The chain is built from TRBV7-2 and TRBJ1-5; D is undetermined. CDR1 SGHTA and CDR2 FQGNSA come from the germline V gene. V lost 6 bases and J lost 0, with 15 bases in between. This CDR3 is 16 amino acids long. CDR3 amino acids: CASSLLPGSSNQPQHF. DNA of the CDR3: TGTGCCAGCAGTCTTTTACCCGGGTCTAGCAATCAGCCCCAGCATTTT. Using reference TRBV7-2 and TRBJ1-5 for the parts outside the CDR3, the full variable domain is GAGVSQSPSNKVTEKGKDVELRCDPISGHTALYWYRQSLGQGLEFLIYFQGNSAPDKSGLPSDRFSAERTGGSVSTLTIQRTQQEDSAVYLCASSLLPGSSNQPQHFGDGTRLSIL.

CDR3 nucleotide sequence: TGTGCCAGCTCACCACCGCAGGGCATGGGGACTGAAGCTTTCTTT. This gives the protein CASSPPQGMGTEAFF. The chain couples TRBV18 to TRBJ1-1, with a weak D call TRBD1 (5 bases). CDR3 length: 15 residues. Trimming left V 0 bases short and J 5 bases short, with 13 bases between. Germline values: CDR1 KGHSH, CDR2 LQKENI.

This clonotype has more than one count but fewer than ten. The CDR3 loop reads CAISVSANTEAFF. The DNA for the CDR3 is TGTGCCATCAGTGTCTCGGCGAACACTGAAGCTTTCTTT. The chain recombines TRBV10-3 with TRBJ1-1, with unresolved D. The CDR3 loop spans 13 amino acids. V lost 4 bases and J lost 1, with 7 bases in between. CDR1 ENHRY and CDR2 SYGVKD come from the germline V gene.

This clonotype was seen more than once but under ten times. The CDR3 region is CASSVEAVTDTQYF. CDR3 coding DNA: TGTGCCAGCAGCGTAGAAGCGGTCACAGATACGCAGTATTTT. This chain joins TRBV9 and TRBJ2-3; D is perhaps TRBD2 (5 bases). This CDR3 contains 14 residues. Trimming shortened V by 0 bases and J by 2 bases, and 7 bases separated the two germline ends. The germline gives CDR1 SGDLS, CDR2 YYNGEE.

The chain employs TRBV10-3 and TRBJ2-1; D unclear. The J call may be in error: the DNA end matches TRBJ2-7 better. CDR1 is ENHRY and CDR2 is SYGVKD in the germline V gene. The CDR3 spans 14 residues. The CDR3 loop reads CAISGPASYNEQYF. The DNA for the CDR3 is TGTGCCATCAGTGGGCCCGCCTCCTACAATGAGCAGTACTTC.

This clonotype was seen just once. This chain connects TRBV27 to TRBJ1-1; D not certain. Between the trimmed V and J ends, which lost 0 bases and 1 base, there was a span of 12 bases. Germline V gene data show CDR1 as MNHEY and CDR2 as SMNVEV (reference sequence). CDR3 size: 16 residues. CDR3 DNA: TGTGCCAGCAGTTTATCGGCAGTCTCAACGAACACTGAAGCTTTCTTT. Amino acids: CASSLSAVSTNTEAFF.

DNA for the CDR3: TGCAGTGGACCGGGACAGGGGAACTATGGCTACACCTTC. Protein product: CSGPGQGNYGYTF. The chain joins TRBV20-1 to TRBJ1-2; TRBD1 matches at 10 bases. There are 13 residues in the CDR3. Germline CDR1 reads DFQATT; CDR2 reads SNEGSKA (reference sequence). The J segment lost 2 bases and the V segment lost 7 bases, leaving 4 bases of the junction unmatched.

This clonotype has only a few counts. The chain joins TRBV9 to TRBJ2-3; a weak D match, TRBD1 (5 bases). This CDR3 contains 13 residues. V was cut by 1 base and J by 4 bases, with 7 bases left in between. Germline V gene lookup returns CDR1 SGDLS and CDR2 YYNGEE. In DNA, the CDR3 is TGTGCCAGCAGCGTACGCAGGGCAGATACGCAGTATTTT. Its protein product is CASSVRRADTQYF.

This rearrangement joins TRBV4-2 to TRBJ2-7; D is uncertain. The V end lost 0 bases, the J end lost 3 bases, and 15 bases lay between the germline ends. The CDR3 length is 16 residues. CDR1 is LGHNA and CDR2 is YNFKEQ in the germline V gene. The CDR3 region is CASSQDQTLPFYEQYF. The CDR3 DNA reads as TGTGCCAGCAGCCAAGATCAGACACTCCCGTTCTACGAGCAGTACTTC.

The chain has TRBV11-2 and TRBJ2-4; 11 bases match TRBD2. The end of the DNA is better explained by TRBJ2-5, so the J call may be wrong. The CDR3 has 17 amino acids. The germline gives CDR1 SGHAT, CDR2 FQNNGV. This chain's CDR3 is CASSLWLAGGVGETQYF. CDR3 nucleotide sequence: TGTGCCAGCAGCCTTTGGCTAGCGGGAGGAGTGGGGGAGACCCAGTACTTC.

The chain joins TRBV6-1 to TRBJ2-1; D call uncertain. V dropped 1 base and J dropped 6 bases, with 7 bases sitting between them. There are 13 residues in the CDR3. CDR1 and CDR2 from the germline V gene are MNHNS and SASEGT. CDR3 DNA: TGTGCCAGCAGTGAAGTAAAGGGCAATGAGCAGTTCTTC. Its translation is CASSEVKGNEQFF.

The genes are TRBV12-3 or TRBV12-4 and TRBJ2-4; D is uncertain. This CDR3 is 13 amino acids long. Trimming left V 4 bases short and J 10 bases short, with 14 bases between. CDR3 protein: CASSSTQLRIQYF. The CDR3 bases are TGTGCCAGCAGTTCCACCCAACTCCGGATTCAGTACTTC.

This chain joins TRBV27 and TRBJ2-1; D possibly matches TRBD1 or TRBD2 (7 bases each). The CDR3 contains 17 residues. V dropped 5 bases and J dropped 6 bases, with 23 bases sitting between them. Germline V gene lookup returns CDR1 MNHEY and CDR2 SMNVEV (reference sequence). The CDR3 region is CASSGARGLAVPNEQFF. Written as DNA, the CDR3 is TGTGCCAGCAGTGGAGCTAGGGGGCTAGCGGTCCCCAATGAGCAGTTCTTC.

V is TRBV11-3 and J is TRBJ2-4; 11 nucleotides line up with TRBD2. In germline, CDR1 is SGHNT, CDR2 YENEEA. J lost 0 bases, V lost 3 bases, and 7 bases had no gene match. This CDR3 is 18 amino acids long. In nucleotides, the CDR3 is TGTGCCAGCAGCTTCGCCGATAGCGGGAGGGGAGCCAAAAACATTCAGTACTTC. Protein product: CASSFADSGRGAKNIQYF.

This clonotype has a count of ten or more. V gene TRBV2 combines with J gene TRBJ2-6; no reliable D call. This CDR3 is built from 18 residues. Trimming shortened V by 2 bases and J by 1 base, and 15 bases separated the two germline ends. Germline lookup yields CDR1 SNHLY and CDR2 FYNNEI. In DNA form, the CDR3 reads TGTGCCAGCAGTGAAAGTCGTGTGTATGGATCTGGGGCCAACGTCCTGACTTTC. Amino acids: CASSESRVYGSGANVLTF.

Only one count was recorded for this clonotype. The J gene is TRBJ2-1, the V gene TRBV7-8; D perhaps matches TRBD2 (6 bases). The V gene lost 0 bases and the J gene lost 2 bases, with 17 bases spanning the gap. Germline V lookup: CDR1 SGHVS, CDR2 FQNEAQ. The CDR3 totals 18 residues. The DNA for the CDR3 is TGTGCCAGCAGCTTAGCGCGGTTGGCGGAGGGGACCTACAATGAGCAGTTCTTC. Protein: CASSLARLAEGTYNEQFF.

In its sample, this clonotype was seen a few times. V gene TRBV2 combines with J gene TRBJ2-7; TRBD2 matches at 7 bases. V lost 2 bases to trimming and J lost 3 bases; unmatched junction nucleotides: 4. This CDR3 is 14 amino acids long. Germline-derived CDR1 and CDR2 are SNHLY and FYNNEI. This CDR3 is CASSETSANYEQYF. Written as DNA, the CDR3 is TGTGCCAGCAGTGAAACTAGCGCGAACTACGAGCAGTACTTC. The whole variable domain, remainder taken from reference TRBV2 and TRBJ2-7, is EPEVTQTPSHQVTQMGQEVILRCVPISNHLYFYWYRQILGQKVEFLVSFYNNEISEKSEIFDDQFSVERPDGSNFTLKIRSTKLEDSAMYFCASSETSANYEQYFGPGTRLTVT.

This clonotype showed up many times. The V call is TRBV25-1, the J call TRBJ2-4, with 7 bases lining up with TRBD2. CDR3 length: 15 residues. Germline V gives CDR1 MGHDK, CDR2 SYGVNS. After removal of 0 bases from V and 5 bases from J, the junction contained 4 bases not matched to a gene. CDR3 protein: CASSEYLGGENIQYF. CDR3 DNA sequence: TGTGCCAGCAGTGAATATTTGGGGGGGGAAAACATTCAGTACTTC.

The chain joins TRBV14 to TRBJ2-1; no clear D. CDR1 SGHDN and CDR2 FVKESK come from the germline V gene. The CDR3 consists of 16 residues. V lost 0 bases and J lost 0, with 9 bases in between. The CDR3: CASSQEARISYNEQFF. The CDR3 DNA follows: TGTGCCAGCAGCCAAGAGGCGCGGATCTCCTACAATGAGCAGTTCTTC.

This sequence joins TRBV28 and TRBJ2-5; the D gene is possibly TRBD1 (5 bases). The V gene's germline CDR1 is MDHEN and CDR2 SYDVKM. V lost 8 bases, J lost 11 bases, and 24 bases lay in between. CDR3 length: 14 residues. The CDR3: CASETERSYNEQYF. CDR3 DNA sequence: TGTGCCAGCGAGACAGAGCGCTCCTACAATGAGCAGTACTTC.

V is TRBV10-2 and J is TRBJ2-4; 13 bases are a match to TRBD2. The J call may be incorrect, as the DNA end agrees better with TRBJ2-7. CDR3 length: 13 residues. The V gene's germline CDR1 is WSHSY and CDR2 SAAADI. CDR3 in amino acids: CASWTSGGYEQYF. In DNA form, the CDR3 reads TGCGCCAGTTGGACTAGCGGGGGCTACGAGCAGTACTTC.

This clonotype was seen more than once but under ten times. V and J are TRBV24-1 and TRBJ2-3; 12 positions agree with TRBD1. The trim removed 7 bases at V and 4 bases at J, leaving 5 bases unmatched. CDR1 is KGHDR, CDR2 SFDVKD, per germline. The CDR3 covers 15 residues. The CDR3 here is CATRAGTGGADTQYF. The CDR3 DNA sequence: TGTGCCACCAGGGCCGGGACAGGGGGCGCAGATACGCAGTATTTT.

The J gene is TRBJ2-1, the V gene TRBV3-1; 8 bases are shared with TRBD2. The assigned J gene may be wrong: the sequence end matches TRBJ2-7 better. Looked up from germline, CDR1 is LGHDT and CDR2 is YNNKEL (reference sequence). CDR3 length: 16 residues. CDR3 sequence reads: CASSQVSGSSYNEQYF. CDR3 sequence (DNA): TGTGCCAGCAGCCAAGTGAGCGGGAGCTCCTACAATGAGCAGTACTTC.

In regard to this clonotype: The junction shows a germline mismatch at one end, possibly a read error. The rearrangement uses TRBV12-3 or TRBV12-4 and TRBJ2-1, with a tentative D call TRBD1 (5 bases). The CDR3 spans 15 residues. The CDR3 sequence: CASSLNRQSCNEQFF. CDR3 DNA sequence: TGTGCCAGCAGTTTGAACCGACAGTCCTGCAATGAGCAGTTCTTC.

This sequence joins TRBV6-5 and TRBJ2-3; the D gene is possibly TRBD2 (5 bases). The V and J ends lost 0 bases and 1 base respectively, with 11 bases between them. Germline CDR1 is MNHEY and CDR2 is SVGAGI. CDR3 length equals 16 residues. Here the CDR3 reads CASSYSPSWGTDTQYF. CDR3 coding DNA: TGTGCCAGCAGTTACTCACCTAGCTGGGGCACAGATACGCAGTATTTT.

V and J are TRBV4-1 and TRBJ1-4, with D possibly being TRBD1 (5 bases). Germline V CDR1 and CDR2: MGHRA, YSYEKL. V lost 2 bases and J lost 4, with 11 bases in between. There are 15 residues in the CDR3. The CDR3 here is CASSQSGRINEKLFF. For the CDR3, the DNA is TGCGCCAGCAGCCAATCGGGACGGATTAATGAAAAACTGTTTTTT.

This sequence joins TRBV20-1 and TRBJ2-3, with D possibly matching TRBD2 (5 bases). Germline V CDR1 and CDR2: DFQATT, SNEGSKA (reference sequence). There are 16 residues in the CDR3. Trimming took off 0 bases at V and 0 bases at J, with 13 bases between the two ends. CDR3 sequence reads: CSARDPQRTSTDTQYF. DNA of the CDR3: TGCAGTGCTAGAGATCCCCAGCGGACTAGCACAGATACGCAGTATTTT.